This note documents a single T cell receptor (beta chain) sequence. This sample is part of a study of T cell responses to AZD1222 COVID-19 vaccine. The trim removed 5 bases at V and 8 bases at J, leaving 12 bases unmatched. This CDR3 has 15 residues. In germline, CDR1 is MNHEY, CDR2 SMNVEV (reference sequence). The protocol was immunoSEQ multiplex PCR, while the TCRdb copy is restricted to in-frame clones and leaves out a portion. The sample yields 150,000 to 200,000 clones, 90% to 95% seen once. The rearrangement links TRBV27 to TRBJ2-1; 7 nucleotides line up with TRBD1. This clonotype was sampled from an adult who received the AZD1222 COVID-19 vaccine. Sample: peripheral blood, taken 28 days after the second AZD1222 dose. The CDR3: CASSNGTARRDEQFF. In DNA form, the CDR3 reads TGTGCCAGCAGTAACGGGACAGCCCGTAGGGATGAGCAGTTCTTC.